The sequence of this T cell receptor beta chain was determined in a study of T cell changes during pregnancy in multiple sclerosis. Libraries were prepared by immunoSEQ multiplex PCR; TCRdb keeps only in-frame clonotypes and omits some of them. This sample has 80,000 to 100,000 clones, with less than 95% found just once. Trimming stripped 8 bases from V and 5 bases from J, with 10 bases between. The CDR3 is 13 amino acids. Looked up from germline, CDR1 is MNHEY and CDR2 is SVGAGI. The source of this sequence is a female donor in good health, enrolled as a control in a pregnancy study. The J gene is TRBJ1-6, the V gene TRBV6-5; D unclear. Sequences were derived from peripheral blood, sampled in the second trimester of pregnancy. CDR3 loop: CASQRGNNSPLHF. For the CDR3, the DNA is TGTGCCAGCCAGCGGGGAAATAATTCACCCCTCCACTTT.